The 23 T cell receptor beta chains below were found in one sample sequenced in a study of shared clonotypes between healthy human individuals. Method: immunoSEQ multiplex PCR; TCRdb's copy keeps in-frame clones and lacks some. The sample lists over 1.5 million clones; 98% were seen once. Material: naive CD4+ T cells sorted from blood. Indicated subset: CD45RA+ positively selected. The receptors were sampled from a man aged 25-45 years in good health.

The J gene is TRBJ1-2, the V gene TRBV18, with TRBD1 as a possible D gene (6 bases). Per germline, CDR1 KGHSH and CDR2 LQKENI. The CDR3 contains 12 residues. V was pared by 4 bases and J by 4 bases, with 7 bases between. CDR3 residues: CASSLDSYGYTF. The DNA of the CDR3 is TGTGCCAGCTCACTGGACAGCTATGGCTACACCTTC.

This clone was observed once. The rearrangement uses TRBV6-5 and TRBJ2-5; 7 bases are a match to TRBD2. CDR1 is MNHEY and CDR2 is SVGAGI in the germline V gene. The ends lost 6 bases at V and 5 bases at J; junction bases unmatched: 6. The CDR3 contains 13 residues. The CDR3 is CASRGEGRETQYF. Written as DNA, the CDR3 is TGTGCCAGCAGGGGGGAGGGCCGGGAGACCCAGTACTTC.

This clone was found once. The chain has TRBV2 and TRBJ2-3; no definite D call. Germline loops: CDR1 SNHLY, CDR2 FYNNEI. V lost 6 bases and J 2 bases, leaving 12 bases between the germline ends. The CDR3 consists of 14 residues. CDR3 in DNA: TGTGCCAGCAGCCCCGTTGTGTCCACAGATACGCAGTATTTT. It translates to CASSPVVSTDTQYF. The full variable domain, in which reference TRBV2 and TRBJ2-3 provide the parts outside the CDR3, is EPEVTQTPSHQVTQMGQEVILRCVPISNHLYFYWYRQILGQKVEFLVSFYNNEISEKSEIFDDQFSVERPDGSNFTLKIRSTKLEDSAMYFCASSPVVSTDTQYFGPGTRLTVL.

The rearrangement links TRBV28 to TRBJ1-1; D unresolved. Germline CDR1 reads MDHEN; CDR2 reads SYDVKM. The CDR3 is made up of 15 amino acids. The V end was cut by 3 bases, the J end by 10 bases, with 21 bases between. The CDR3 region is CASSFSISVVAGAFF. The CDR3 nucleotides read TGTGCCAGCAGTTTTTCAATATCGGTCGTGGCAGGAGCTTTCTTT. Full variable domain (missing parts from reference TRBV28 and TRBJ1-1): DVKVTQSSRYLVKRTGEKVFLECVQDMDHENMFWYRQDPGLGLRLIYFSYDVKMKEKGDIPEGYSVSREKKERFSLILESASTNQTSMYLCASSFSISVVAGAFFGQGTRLTVV.

The chain combines TRBV6-1 with TRBJ1-5; D may be TRBD1 (6 bases). The ends were cut back, 7 bases at V and 5 bases at J, with 9 bases in the middle. The CDR3 spans 12 residues. Germline values: CDR1 MNHNS, CDR2 SASEGT. The CDR3 nucleotides read TGTGCCAGCACAGGGGAGGATCAGCCCCAGCATTTT. It codes for CASTGEDQPQHF.

This chain connects TRBV19 to TRBJ2-3, with 8 bases matching TRBD2. The CDR3 is made up of 15 amino acids. Germline trimming cut 4 bases from V and 3 bases from J; bases unmatched to any gene: 6. Germline V gene sequence: CDR1 LNHDA, CDR2 SQIVND (reference sequence). The CDR3 nucleotides are TGTGCCAGTAGTACGTTAGCGGGACTTACAGATACGCAGTATTTT. This translates into CASSTLAGLTDTQYF.

The chain couples TRBV27 to TRBJ2-7; D not certain. The V gene lost 4 bases and the J gene lost 9 bases, with 10 bases spanning the gap. The CDR3 consists of 11 residues. The germline V gene encodes CDR1 MNHEY and CDR2 SMNVEV (reference sequence). The CDR3 DNA sequence: TGTGCCAGCAGTTCTCGACAAGGGCAGTACTTC. Protein: CASSSRQGQYF.

The chain has TRBV6-5 and TRBJ1-1; 7 positions agree with TRBD1. This CDR3 contains 12 residues. Germline loops: CDR1 MNHEY, CDR2 SVGAGI. With V trimmed by 7 bases and J by 8 bases, 7 bases remained unmatched. Here the CDR3 DNA reads TGTGCCAGCAAGGTTGGGACAGCAGAAGCTTTCTTT. Translating it yields CASKVGTAEAFF.

V and J are TRBV28 and TRBJ1-2; the match to TRBD1 covers 7 bases. The CDR3 spans 15 residues. Germline CDR1 is MDHEN and CDR2 is SYDVKM. The V gene end was trimmed by 5 bases and the J gene end by 7 bases; junction bases not matched to a gene: 13. The chain's CDR3 is CASSRSRGLEVGYTF. The CDR3 DNA is TGTGCCAGCAGTAGGTCTAGGGGGCTGGAAGTTGGCTACACCTTC.

J is TRBJ1-1 and V is TRBV18; D is unclear. Germline-derived CDR1 and CDR2 are KGHSH and LQKENI. The V end was cut by 3 bases, the J end by 2 bases, with 16 bases between. This CDR3 spans 16 amino acids. The CDR3 loop reads CASSPSLGQLNTEAFF. The CDR3 DNA sequence: TGTGCCAGCTCACCTTCCCTGGGCCAACTCAACACTGAAGCTTTCTTT.

The chain recombines TRBV5-5 with TRBJ2-2, with D perhaps TRBD2 (6 bases). Germline V gene lookup returns CDR1 SGHKS and CDR2 YYEKEE (reference sequence). The CDR3 has 19 residues. Trimming took off 0 bases at V and 1 base at J, with 19 bases between the two ends. DNA for the CDR3: TGTGCCAGCAGCTTGGCGGCGGGACTGAACAAATTGAACACCGGGGAGCTGTTTTTT. Its protein is CASSLAAGLNKLNTGELFF.

The chain links TRBV10-1 to TRBJ2-2, with 11 bases matching TRBD1. The CDR3 is 15 amino acids. Trimming took 4 bases from V and 5 from J; bases not matched to a gene: 3. Germline V gene lookup returns CDR1 WNHNN and CDR2 SYGVQD (reference sequence). In DNA, the CDR3 is TGCGCCAGCAGTGCGGGACAGGGGGTTACCGGGGAGCTGTTTTTT. Amino acids: CASSAGQGVTGELFF.

This chain joins TRBV5-4 and TRBJ2-3; no firm D call. CDR3 size: 12 residues. Deletions cut 5 bases from V and 2 bases from J, with 6 bases between. Germline lookup yields CDR1 SGHNT and CDR2 YYREEE (reference sequence). CDR3 amino acids: CASRSNTDTQYF. CDR3 in DNA: TGTGCCAGCAGGTCCAACACAGATACGCAGTATTTT.

V usage is TRBV19 and J usage is TRBJ2-5; 9 nucleotides align to TRBD1. Germline loops: CDR1 LNHDA, CDR2 SQIVND (reference sequence). This CDR3 contains 15 residues. After removal of 3 bases from V and 5 bases from J, the junction contained 7 bases not matched to a gene. CDR3 protein: CASSIQGQGRETQYF. The CDR3 DNA sequence: TGTGCCAGTAGTATCCAGGGACAGGGAAGGGAGACCCAGTACTTC.

The chain links TRBV12-2 to TRBJ2-7; the D segment call TRBD2 is taken from the table without a DNA check. TRBV12-2 is a recognized pseudogene. The CDR3 is 15 residues long. CDR3 in DNA: TGTGCAAGTCGCCCGTCCGGGACTAGCTGGTACGAGCAGTACTTC. It is translated as CASRPSGTSWYEQYF.

The chain joins TRBV27 to TRBJ1-3; no reliable D call. The germline V and J ends were trimmed by 6 bases and 0 bases, with 6 bases remaining between them. Germline assignment: CDR1 MNHEY and CDR2 SMNVEV (reference sequence). The CDR3 is made up of 13 amino acids. CDR3 coding DNA: TGTGCCAGCAGGTTAAACTCTGGAAACACCATATATTTT. This sequence encodes CASRLNSGNTIYF.

This chain connects TRBV13 to TRBJ2-5, with 7 bases fitting TRBD1. The V and J ends lost 3 bases and 1 base, in that order; junction bases with no gene match: 2. Germline CDR1 reads PRHDT; CDR2 reads FYEKMQ (reference sequence). This CDR3 is built from 14 residues. The DNA for the CDR3 is TGTGCCAGCAGCTTTTGGACAGGCCAAGAGACCCAGTACTTC. This translates into CASSFWTGQETQYF. Full variable domain (remainder filled in from reference TRBV13 and TRBJ2-5): AAGVIQSPRHLIKEKRETATLKCYPIPRHDTVYWYQQGPGQDPQFLISFYEKMQSDKGSIPDRFSAQQFSDYHSELNMSSLELGDSALYFCASSFWTGQETQYFGPGTRLLVL.

V usage is TRBV6-5 and J usage is TRBJ2-7; D remains ambiguous. The V end lost 6 bases, the J end lost 2 bases, and 11 bases lay between the germline ends. There are 13 residues in the CDR3. Germline loops: CDR1 MNHEY, CDR2 SVGAGI. Here the CDR3 DNA reads TGTGCCAGCAGCCGCCAGTTCACCTACGAGCAGTACTTC. This codes for CASSRQFTYEQYF.

V and J are TRBV19 and TRBJ1-2; the D is unclear. The CDR3 consists of 14 residues. The V end lost 11 bases, the J end lost 0 bases, and 16 bases lay between the germline ends. The germline V gene has CDR1 LNHDA and CDR2 SQIVND (reference sequence). The CDR3 DNA reads as TGTGCCGGGTCGAGACATGGATCTAACTATGGCTACACCTTC. Translation: CAGSRHGSNYGYTF. Filled out from reference TRBV19 and TRBJ1-2, the complete variable domain reads DGGITQSPKYLFRKEGQNVTLSCEQNLNHDAMYWYRQDPGQGLRLIYYSQIVNDFQKGDIAEGYSVSREKKESFPLTVTSAQKNPTAFYLCAGSRHGSNYGYTFGSGTRLTVV.

J is TRBJ2-1 and V is TRBV6-5, with D hard to call. CDR3 size: 15 residues. Germline loops: CDR1 MNHEY, CDR2 SVGAGI. V was pared by 2 bases and J by 4 bases, with 12 bases between. The CDR3 region is CASSYLPARYNEQFF. The CDR3 DNA follows: TGTGCCAGCAGTTACCTCCCAGCTAGGTACAATGAGCAGTTCTTC.

This clone was found a few times. Other DNA sequences from this sample encode an identical CDR3 as well. This rearrangement joins TRBV7-3 to TRBJ2-1, with D uncertain. Trimming cost V 2 bases and J 6 bases, with 2 bases left between them. The CDR3 consists of 11 residues. Per germline, CDR1 SGHTA and CDR2 FQGTGA. The CDR3 loop is CASSLGNEQFF. The CDR3 DNA reads as TGTGCCAGCAGCTTAGGCAATGAGCAGTTCTTC.

The chain links TRBV5-1 to TRBJ2-7, with TRBD1 matching over 7 bases. V was pared by 4 bases and J by 4 bases, with 8 bases of the junction left unmatched. This CDR3 is 14 amino acids long. Germline CDR1 and CDR2: SGHRS and YFSETQ. CDR3 nucleotides: TGCGCCAGCAGCCAAAGGACAGGCGGGTACGAGCAGTACTTC. It yields the protein CASSQRTGGYEQYF.

This chain links TRBV5-4 with TRBJ2-3; 8 bases are shared with TRBD1. V lost 0 bases and J lost 1; bases outside the gene matches: 4. Germline loops: CDR1 SGHNT, CDR2 YYREEE (reference sequence). CDR3 length: 16 amino acids. CDR3 bases: TGTGCCAGCAGCTTGGTGACGGGACAGGGCACAGATACGCAGTATTTT. Translating it yields CASSLVTGQGTDTQYF.